This passage covers 21 T cell receptor beta chains from one sample sequenced in a study of T-cell memory formation after mild COVID-19. TCRdb re-called the 5' RACE reads with MiXCR, one entry per CDR3 protein. This table has 350,000 to 450,000 distinct CDR3 sequences, around 15% appearing once. Sequencing was done on a sample of PBMCs or a T cell subset sorted from them (not recorded which). The origin of the receptors is a man aged 18-30 years who had mild COVID-19 (a few samples of this study predate the infection). Cell type and time point are not known.

V is TRBV7-9 and J is TRBJ1-2; weak D call: TRBD1 (5 bases). The CDR3 is 14 amino acids. V was cut by 5 bases and J by 4 bases, with 14 bases left in between. Germline V gene lookup returns CDR1 SEHNR and CDR2 FQNEAQ (reference sequence). The CDR3 is CASSLVGDPYGYTF. The DNA of the CDR3 is TGTGCCAGCAGCCTAGTAGGGGATCCCTATGGCTACACCTTC.

This clonotype was seen a handful of times. CDR3 residues: CASSSAGSKNIQYF. CDR3 in DNA: TGTGCCAGCAGTTCGGCAGGGTCCAAAAACATTCAGTACTTC. The chain uses TRBV28 and TRBJ2-4; tentatively, D is TRBD1 (5 bases). Per germline, CDR1 MDHEN and CDR2 SYDVKM. V gave up 4 bases and J gave up 2 bases, with 9 bases separating them. This CDR3 spans 14 amino acids. The full variable domain, in which reference TRBV28 and TRBJ2-4 provide the parts outside the CDR3, is DVKVTQSSRYLVKRTGEKVFLECVQDMDHENMFWYRQDPGLGLRLIYFSYDVKMKEKGDIPEGYSVSREKKERFSLILESASTNQTSMYLCASSSAGSKNIQYFGAGTRLSVL.

This clonotype was seen a few times. The CDR3 protein is CASKGVSNTGELFF. The CDR3 DNA is TGTGCCAGCAAGGGAGTTTCGAACACCGGGGAGCTGTTTTTT. The chain is built from TRBV27 and TRBJ2-2; TRBD2 is a possible D gene (5 bases). Trimming pared 7 bases from V and 0 bases from J, leaving 9 bases between. The CDR3 has 14 residues. The germline V gene has CDR1 MNHEY and CDR2 SMNVEV (reference sequence).

The chain uses TRBV2 and TRBJ2-1; D remains ambiguous. Germline V gives CDR1 SNHLY, CDR2 FYNNEI. Between the trimmed V and J ends, which lost 3 bases and 9 bases, there was a span of 6 bases. This CDR3 is built from 11 residues. This CDR3 is CASSEQIEQFF. The CDR3 DNA sequence: TGTGCCAGCAGTGAGCAAATTGAGCAGTTCTTC.

This clonotype was seen many times. This chain connects TRBV29-1 to TRBJ1-5; TRBD1 agrees at 12 bases. V lost 6 bases and J lost 5; bases outside the gene matches: 5. This CDR3 contains 14 residues. Per germline, CDR1 SQVTM and CDR2 ANQGSEA. The DNA of the CDR3 is TGCAGCGTGGGACAGGGGGCCCGAGATCAGCCCCAGCATTTT. This sequence encodes CSVGQGARDQPQHF.

The table lists this clonotype with many counts. The V gene is TRBV11-2, the J gene TRBJ2-1, with 10 bases lining up with TRBD1. CDR3 size: 15 residues. Germline V gene data show CDR1 as SGHAT and CDR2 as FQNNGV. Trimming cost V 5 bases and J 8 bases; bases outside gene matches: 9. CDR3 nucleotides: TGTGCCAGCAGCCCCGGGACAGGGGAGGGGGATGAGCAGTTCTTC. Its translation: CASSPGTGEGDEQFF.

The rearrangement links TRBV20-1 to TRBJ1-2, with D possibly TRBD1 on 6 matching bases. The V gene's germline CDR1 is DFQATT and CDR2 SNEGSKA (reference sequence). V was clipped by 2 bases and J by 7 bases, with 17 bases between them. The CDR3 is made up of 14 amino acids. CDR3 loop: CSARHLGGLGGYTF. DNA for the CDR3: TGCAGTGCTAGACACCTAGGGGGACTCGGTGGCTACACCTTC.

A note on this clonotype: A much larger clonotype is one base distant, so this may be a read error. V and J are TRBV5-6 and TRBJ2-2; D may correspond to TRBD1 or TRBD2 (6 bases each). Trimming cost V 2 bases and J 5 bases, with 13 bases left between them. This CDR3 is 15 amino acids long. Germline CDR1 and CDR2: SGHDT and YYEEEE. CDR3 amino acids: CASSLFEGGTGELFF. For the CDR3, the DNA is TGTGCCAGCAGCTTATTCGAAGGGGGGACCGGGGAGCTGTTTTTT.

The gene calls are TRBV7-9 and TRBJ2-7, with D perhaps matching TRBD2 (6 bases). V lost 3 bases and J 5 bases, leaving 14 bases between the germline ends. In germline, CDR1 is SEHNR, CDR2 FQNEAQ (reference sequence). The CDR3 has 14 amino acids. As DNA, the CDR3 is TGTGCCAGCAGCTTCGGCGGGGCGGCCGACGAGCAGTACTTC. Protein: CASSFGGAADEQYF.

This clonotype was picked up many times. This rearrangement joins TRBV5-1 to TRBJ2-5; D possibly corresponds to TRBD2 (6 bases). The V gene lost 3 bases and the J gene lost 2 bases, with 14 bases spanning the gap. The CDR3 sequence is 15 residues long. CDR1 is SGHRS, CDR2 YFSETQ, per germline. The CDR3 here is CASSSTGEPQETQYF. The CDR3 region has the DNA TGCGCCAGCAGCTCGACGGGGGAACCTCAAGAGACCCAGTACTTC.

This clonotype was counted at least ten times. V gene TRBV7-9 combines with J gene TRBJ2-3, with D possibly matching TRBD2 (6 bases). This CDR3 region has 14 residues. Trimming removed 4 bases from V and 0 bases from J, with 8 bases in between. Germline V gives CDR1 SEHNR, CDR2 FQNEAQ (reference sequence). CDR3 protein: CASSSGTSTDTQYF. The CDR3 DNA reads TGTGCCAGCAGCTCCGGGACTAGCACAGATACGCAGTATTTT.

About this clonotype: Since a much larger clone is just one base distant, this may be a read error. The chain has TRBV24-1 and TRBJ2-5; 10 positions agree with TRBD1. CDR3 length: 16 residues. CDR1 KGHDR and CDR2 SFDVKD come from the germline V gene. Here the CDR3 DNA reads TGTGCCACCAGTGATTACGGGACAGGGGACCAAGAGACCAAGTACTTC. Amino acid sequence: CATSDYGTGDQETKYF.

In this sample, this clonotype turned up a few times. The CDR3 here is CSASRLADSYNEQFF. CDR3 nucleotide sequence: TGCAGTGCTAGTCGACTAGCGGACTCCTACAATGAGCAGTTCTTC. V and J are TRBV20-1 and TRBJ2-1; TRBD2 aligns across 9 bases. J gave up 0 bases and V 3 bases, and 3 bases lay outside the gene matches. This CDR3 comprises 15 residues. The V gene's germline CDR1 is DFQATT and CDR2 SNEGSKA (reference sequence).

There are a few counts of this clonotype. This chain joins TRBV10-3 and TRBJ2-5; tentatively, D is TRBD2 (7 bases). CDR3 length: 15 amino acids. Germline lookup yields CDR1 ENHRY and CDR2 SYGVKD. Trimming stripped 2 bases from V and 1 base from J, with 11 bases between. The CDR3 sequence is CAISERGGSQETQYF. In nucleotides, the CDR3 is TGTGCCATCAGTGAGAGGGGGGGCTCCCAAGAGACCCAGTACTTC.

There are a few counts of this clonotype. The chain joins TRBV4-1 to TRBJ2-7, with 11 bases that match TRBD1. From germline, CDR1 is MGHRA and CDR2 YSYEKL. There are 17 residues in the CDR3. Germline trimming cut 0 bases from V and 2 bases from J; bases unmatched to any gene: 6. As DNA, the CDR3 is TGCGCCAGCAGCCAAGATGGGGGGACAGGGGGAACCTACGAGCAGTACTTC. It translates to CASSQDGGTGGTYEQYF.

V gene TRBV6-2 or TRBV6-3 combines with J gene TRBJ1-2; D possibly corresponds to TRBD1 (6 bases). Trimming removed 6 bases from V and 4 bases from J, with 18 bases in between. The CDR3 loop spans 15 amino acids. Germline assignment: CDR1 MNHEY and CDR2 SVGEGT. The CDR3 nucleotides are TGTGCCAGCAGGGATAACAGGGAAGCTAGCTATGGCTACACCTTC. Translating gives CASRDNREASYGYTF.

The chain recombines TRBV19 with TRBJ1-5; D ambiguous. Germline-derived CDR1 and CDR2 are LNHDA and SQIVND (reference sequence). CDR3 size: 15 residues. Trimming stripped 7 bases from V and 3 bases from J, with 16 bases between. In nucleotides, the CDR3 is TGTGCCAGTACCGCGGCTGGCAGGTACAATCAGCCCCAGCATTTT. The encoded protein is CASTAAGRYNQPQHF.

The chain uses TRBV11-1 and TRBJ2-2; 12 bases match TRBD2. The CDR3 covers 16 residues. V shed 6 bases, J shed 4 bases, and the junction held 6 bases outside the gene matches. The germline gives CDR1 SGHAT, CDR2 FQDESV (reference sequence). The CDR3, as DNA: TGTGCCAGCAGTCGACTAGCGGGGGAGATCACCGGGGAGCTGTTTTTT. It is translated as CASSRLAGEITGELFF.

This clonotype is classed as medium-sized. J is TRBJ2-2 and V is TRBV5-1; D remains unclear. Trimming took off 3 bases at V and 2 bases at J, with 8 bases between the two ends. CDR1 is SGHRS and CDR2 is YFSETQ in the germline V gene. The CDR3 totals 14 residues. CDR3 sequence (DNA): TGCGCCAGCAGCTCCCCCACAAACACCGGGGAGCTGTTTTTT. As protein: CASSSPTNTGELFF.

This clonotype was picked up a small number of times. The J gene is TRBJ1-1, the V gene TRBV5-6; possible D gene TRBD1, 5 bases. CDR1 is SGHDT, CDR2 YYEEEE, per germline. Trimming took off 1 base at V and 7 bases at J, with 35 bases between the two ends. The CDR3 consists of 21 residues. CDR3 sequence: CASSLSGARPARHPPHGEAFF. In DNA, the CDR3 is TGTGCCAGCAGCTTGTCTGGGGCCCGGCCAGCGAGACATCCTCCTCATGGTGAAGCTTTCTTT.

The CDR3 DNA is TGTGCCAGCAGCTTGGGGGGGGAGATCGGGGCCAACGTCCTGACTTTC. It codes for CASSLGGEIGANVLTF. This chain uses TRBV5-6 with TRBJ2-6; D is perhaps TRBD2 (6 bases). CDR1 and CDR2 (germline): SGHDT, YYEEEE. The CDR3 length is 16 residues. Trimming removed 0 bases at V and 4 bases at J, with 11 bases between. The full variable domain, with the rest looked up from reference TRBV5-6 and TRBJ2-6, is DAGVTQSPTHLIKTRGQQVTLRCSPKSGHDTVSWYQQALGQGPQFIFQYYEEEERQRGNFPDRFSGHQFPNYSSELNVNALLLGDSALYLCASSLGGEIGANVLTFGAGSRLTVL.